The source of this TCR beta chain is a study of shared clonotypes between healthy human individuals. Data came from immunoSEQ multiplex PCR; TCRdb stores just in-frame clones and leaves some out. The repertoire holds about 2.5 million clones, with 80% to 95% as singletons. Germline V gives CDR1 LGHNA, CDR2 YSLEER. V lost 5 bases and J lost 4; bases outside the gene matches: 3. This CDR3 region has 14 residues. CD45RA+ naive and CD45RA-negative memory subsets were separated from CD4+ cells. The material sequenced was naive CD4+ T cells from PBMCs. The subset was: CD45RA+ positively selected. The chain recombines TRBV4-3 with TRBJ2-5; 11 bases are shared with TRBD2. The TCR comes from a man between 18 and 35 years old in good health. Some clones in this sample may be carry-over from other donors' samples. The CDR3 loop reads CASSEGTSGETQYF. DNA of the CDR3: TGCGCCAGCAGCGAAGGGACTAGCGGAGAGACCCAGTACTTC.